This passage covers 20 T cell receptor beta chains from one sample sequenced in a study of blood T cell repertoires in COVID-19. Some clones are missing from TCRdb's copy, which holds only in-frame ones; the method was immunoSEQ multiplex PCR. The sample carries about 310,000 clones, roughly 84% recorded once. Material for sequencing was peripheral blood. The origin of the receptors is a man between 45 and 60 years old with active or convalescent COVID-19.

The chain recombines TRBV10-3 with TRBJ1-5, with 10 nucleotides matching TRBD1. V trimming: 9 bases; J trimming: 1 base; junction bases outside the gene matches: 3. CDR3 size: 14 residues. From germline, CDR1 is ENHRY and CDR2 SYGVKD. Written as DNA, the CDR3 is TGTGCCATTGGGACAGGGGCAAGCAATCAGCCCCAGCATTTT. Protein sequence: CAIGTGASNQPQHF.

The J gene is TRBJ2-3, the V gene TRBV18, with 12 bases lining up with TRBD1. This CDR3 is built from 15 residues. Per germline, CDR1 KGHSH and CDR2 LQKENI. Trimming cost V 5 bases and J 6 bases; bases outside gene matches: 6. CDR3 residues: CASSTGTGGEDTQYF. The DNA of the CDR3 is TGTGCCAGCTCAACCGGGACAGGGGGCGAGGATACGCAGTATTTT.

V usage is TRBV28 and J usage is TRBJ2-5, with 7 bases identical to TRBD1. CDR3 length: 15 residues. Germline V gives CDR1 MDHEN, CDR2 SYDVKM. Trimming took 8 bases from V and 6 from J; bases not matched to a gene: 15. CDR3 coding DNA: TGTGCCAGCGGAGTCTCCTCGACAGGGTCAAAGACCCAGTACTTC. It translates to CASGVSSTGSKTQYF.

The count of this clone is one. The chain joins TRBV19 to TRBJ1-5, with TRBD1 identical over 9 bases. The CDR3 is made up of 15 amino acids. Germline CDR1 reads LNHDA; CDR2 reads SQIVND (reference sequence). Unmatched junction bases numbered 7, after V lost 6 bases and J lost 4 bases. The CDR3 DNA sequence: TGTGCCAGTAGGGATACCGGGACAGGGAATCAGCCCCAGCATTTT. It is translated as CASRDTGTGNQPQHF.

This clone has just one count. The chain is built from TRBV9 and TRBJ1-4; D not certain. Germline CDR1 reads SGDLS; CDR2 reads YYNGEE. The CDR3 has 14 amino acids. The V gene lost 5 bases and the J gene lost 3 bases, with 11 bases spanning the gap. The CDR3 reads CASSAERSNEKLFF. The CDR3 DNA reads TGTGCCAGCAGTGCCGAGAGGTCTAATGAAAAACTGTTTTTT.

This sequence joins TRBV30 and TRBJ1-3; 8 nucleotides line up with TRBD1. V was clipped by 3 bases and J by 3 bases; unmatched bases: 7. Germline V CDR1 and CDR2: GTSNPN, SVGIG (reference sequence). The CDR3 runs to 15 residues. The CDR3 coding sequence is TGTGCCTGGAGACACCAGGGGGCGCGTGGAAACACCATATATTTT. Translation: CAWRHQGARGNTIYF.

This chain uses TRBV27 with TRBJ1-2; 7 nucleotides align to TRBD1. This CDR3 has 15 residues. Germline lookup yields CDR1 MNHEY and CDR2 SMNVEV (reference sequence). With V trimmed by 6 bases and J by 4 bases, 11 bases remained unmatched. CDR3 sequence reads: CASRFSTGWIYGYTF. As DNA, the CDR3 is TGTGCCAGCAGATTTTCGACAGGGTGGATCTATGGCTACACCTTC.

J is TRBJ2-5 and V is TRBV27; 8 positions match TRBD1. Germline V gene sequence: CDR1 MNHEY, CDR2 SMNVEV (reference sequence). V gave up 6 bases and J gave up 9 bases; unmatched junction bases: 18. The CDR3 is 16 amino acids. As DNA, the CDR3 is TGTGCCAGCAGGCAAGCGACAGGGGAACAAGAGAGGGCCCAGTACTTC. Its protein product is CASRQATGEQERAQYF.

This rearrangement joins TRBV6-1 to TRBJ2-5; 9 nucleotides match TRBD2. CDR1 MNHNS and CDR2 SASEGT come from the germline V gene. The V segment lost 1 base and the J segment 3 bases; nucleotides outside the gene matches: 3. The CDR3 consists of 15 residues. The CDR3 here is CASSEVLAGKETQYF. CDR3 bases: TGTGCCAGCAGTGAAGTACTAGCGGGTAAAGAGACCCAGTACTTC.

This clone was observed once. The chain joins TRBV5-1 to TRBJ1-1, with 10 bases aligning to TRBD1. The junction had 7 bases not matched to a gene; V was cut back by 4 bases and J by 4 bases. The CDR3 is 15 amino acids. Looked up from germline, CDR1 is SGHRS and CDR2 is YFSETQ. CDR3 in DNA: TGCGCCAGCAGCCTAGGGGACAGGGGAGGCACTGAAGCTTTCTTT. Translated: CASSLGDRGGTEAFF.

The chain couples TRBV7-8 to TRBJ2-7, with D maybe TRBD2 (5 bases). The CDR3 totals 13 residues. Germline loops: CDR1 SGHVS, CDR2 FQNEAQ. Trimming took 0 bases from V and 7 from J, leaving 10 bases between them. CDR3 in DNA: TGTGCCAGCAGCTTAGCGAGGGTGGGAGAGCAGTACTTC. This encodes CASSLARVGEQYF. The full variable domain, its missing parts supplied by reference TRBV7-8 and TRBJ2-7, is GAGVSQSPRYKVAKRGQDVALRCDPISGHVSLFWYQQALGQGPEFLTYFQNEAQLDKSGLPSDRFFAERPEGSVSTLKIQRTQQEDSAVYLCASSLARVGEQYFGPGTRLTVT.

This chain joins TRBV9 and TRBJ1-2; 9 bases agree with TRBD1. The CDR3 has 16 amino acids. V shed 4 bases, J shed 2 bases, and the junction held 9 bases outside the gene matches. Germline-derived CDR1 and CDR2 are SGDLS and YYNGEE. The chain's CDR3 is CASSNHDGTGNYGYTF. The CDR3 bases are TGTGCCAGCAGCAATCATGACGGGACAGGGAACTATGGCTACACCTTC.

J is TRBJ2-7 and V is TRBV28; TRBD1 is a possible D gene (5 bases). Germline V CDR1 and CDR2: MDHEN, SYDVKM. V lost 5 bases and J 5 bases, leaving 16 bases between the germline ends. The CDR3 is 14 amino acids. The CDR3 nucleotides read TGTGCCAGCAGTCCGAACCTTTCAGGGAACGAGCAGTACTTC. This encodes CASSPNLSGNEQYF. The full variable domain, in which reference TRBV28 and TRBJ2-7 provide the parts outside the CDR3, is DVKVTQSSRYLVKRTGEKVFLECVQDMDHENMFWYRQDPGLGLRLIYFSYDVKMKEKGDIPEGYSVSREKKERFSLILESASTNQTSMYLCASSPNLSGNEQYFGPGTRLTVT.

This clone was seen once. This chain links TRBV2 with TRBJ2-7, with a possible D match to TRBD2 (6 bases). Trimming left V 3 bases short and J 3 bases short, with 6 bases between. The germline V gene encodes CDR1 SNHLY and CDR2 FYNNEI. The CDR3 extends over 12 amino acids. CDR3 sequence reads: CASSEGLYEQYF. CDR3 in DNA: TGTGCCAGCAGTGAGGGACTCTACGAGCAGTACTTC.

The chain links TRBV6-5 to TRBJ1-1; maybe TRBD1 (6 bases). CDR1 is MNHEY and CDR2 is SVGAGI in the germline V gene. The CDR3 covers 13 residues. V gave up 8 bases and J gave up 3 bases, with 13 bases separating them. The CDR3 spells CASCSGVDTEAFF. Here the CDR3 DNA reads TGTGCCAGCTGTTCAGGGGTGGACACTGAAGCTTTCTTT.

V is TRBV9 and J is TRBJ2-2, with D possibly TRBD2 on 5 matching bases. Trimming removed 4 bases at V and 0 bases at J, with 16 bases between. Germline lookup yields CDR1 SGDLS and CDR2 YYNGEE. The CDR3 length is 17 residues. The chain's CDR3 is CASSSLVDYANTGELFF. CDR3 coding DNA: TGTGCCAGCAGCTCCCTAGTTGACTACGCGAACACCGGGGAGCTGTTTTTT.

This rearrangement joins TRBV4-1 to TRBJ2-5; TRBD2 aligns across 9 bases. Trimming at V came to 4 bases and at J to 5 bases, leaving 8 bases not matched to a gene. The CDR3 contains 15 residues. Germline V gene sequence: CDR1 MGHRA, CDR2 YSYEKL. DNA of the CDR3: TGCGCCAGCAGCCCTTCGGACCTAGCGGGGGAGACCCAGTACTTC. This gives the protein CASSPSDLAGETQYF.

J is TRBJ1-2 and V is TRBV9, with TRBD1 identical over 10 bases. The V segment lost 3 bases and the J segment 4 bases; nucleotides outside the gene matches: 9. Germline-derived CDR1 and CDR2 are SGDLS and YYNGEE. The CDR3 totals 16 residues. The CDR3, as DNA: TGTGCCAGCAGCGCGATGCCGGGACAGGGGACCTATGGCTACACCTTC. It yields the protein CASSAMPGQGTYGYTF.

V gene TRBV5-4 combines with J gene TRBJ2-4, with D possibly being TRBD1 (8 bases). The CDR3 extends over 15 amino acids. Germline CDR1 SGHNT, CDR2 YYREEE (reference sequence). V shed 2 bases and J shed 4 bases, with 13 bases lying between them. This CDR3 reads CASSFGQGGKNIQYF. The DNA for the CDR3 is TGTGCCAGCAGCTTCGGACAGGGAGGGAAAAACATTCAGTACTTC.

CDR3 coding DNA: TGCGCCAGCAGCCTGACTAGCGGGCAGGGTACAGATACGCAGTATTTT. Its translation is CASSLTSGQGTDTQYF. This chain uses TRBV4-1 with TRBJ2-3; the match to TRBD2 covers 10 bases. Germline V lookup: CDR1 MGHRA, CDR2 YSYEKL. There are 16 residues in the CDR3. V lost 4 bases and J lost 3; bases outside the gene matches: 7.